This T cell receptor (beta chain) emerged from a study of CD4 T cells in relation to SARS-CoV-2 and coronaviruses. In the study overall: TCR beta CDR3s were sequenced after 10-day antigen culture of PBMCs. Negative control cultures got HIV-1 Nef peptides or no peptide.

The sample holds a few counts of this clone. What it binds is not known. From germline, CDR1 is LGHNA and CDR2 YSLEER. J gave up 6 bases and V 2 bases, and 11 bases lay outside the gene matches. The CDR3 is made up of 17 amino acids. The unexposed donors gave CD4+ T cells in 2011-2018, prior to COVID-19. The cells were cultured for about ten days before CD4+ T cells were isolated. Cells permitting, SARS-CoV-2 S/N and four cold-coronavirus spikes were tested on unexposed-donor CD4+ T cells. Here immunoSEQ multiplex PCR was the method, and the copy in TCRdb shows in-frame clones only, minus some. This sample carries more than 25,000 clones, approximately 70% of them seen once, and the ten largest clones take around a fifth.

This TCR derives from a human donor in good health. The V gene is TRBV4-3, the J gene TRBJ2-1; 9 bases fit TRBD1. The sequenced sample was CD4+ T cells from PBMCs, cultured in vitro. The CDR3 DNA follows: TGCGCCAGCAGCCAACGGCAAACCGGGACAGGGTCCAATGAGCAGTTCTTC. Protein: CASSQRQTGTGSNEQFF.